This TCR beta chain was observed in a study of T cells in localized non-small cell lung cancer. Study-wide results and limits: Adjacent lung exhibited a median of 57 among the 100 most abundant tumor clones.

This CDR3 is built from 16 residues. TCRdb keeps only in-frame clones here, not all; method: immunoSEQ multiplex PCR. Here the sample spans almost 5,500 clones, 35% to 45% being singletons. With regard to this clone: Its antigen is unidentified.

This TCR was sampled from a male donor at least 60 years old with stage I squamous cell lung carcinoma. This rearrangement joins TRBV7-5 to TRBJ2-1; the D segment call TRBD2 is taken from the table without a DNA check. TRBV7-5 is tagged as a pseudogene. Sequencing used lung tumor tissue, obtained before any cancer treatment. The CDR3 DNA reads TGTGCCAGCAGCTTAGGTACGGGAGACCAGGGAGTACGGCAGTTCTTC. As protein: CASSLGTGDQGVRQFF.